The next 15 T cell receptor beta chains were all read from a single sample in a study of blood T cells in healthy people across ages. A J-beta primer mix and a sample-barcoded 5' primer were used in a second PCR of roughly 7 to 12 cycles. TCRdb fed the 5' RACE reads into MiXCR, producing one record per CDR3 protein. The sample lists 890,000 or so distinct CDR3 sequences; 55% to 65% were seen once. The specimen sequenced was blood. Every receptor here comes from a man under 40 in good health.

Only a few counts were recorded for this clonotype. The chain recombines TRBV9 with TRBJ2-3, with TRBD1 identical over 9 bases. Germline CDR1 is SGDLS and CDR2 is YYNGEE. The CDR3 runs 12 residues. Trimming took 2 bases from V and 10 from J; bases not matched to a gene: 2. The CDR3 nucleotides read TGTGCCAGCAGCGTTAACAGGGGGCCGCAGTATTTT. Translating gives CASSVNRGPQYF. The full variable domain, its missing parts supplied by reference TRBV9 and TRBJ2-3, is DSGVTQTPKHLITATGQRVTLRCSPRSGDLSVYWYQQSLDQGLQFLIQYYNGEERAKGNILERFSAQQFPDLHSELNLSSLELGDSALYFCASSVNRGPQYFGPGTRLTVL.

This clonotype was picked up a small number of times. The chain combines TRBV28 with TRBJ2-5, with no clear D. Trimming removed 7 bases from V and 5 bases from J, with 11 bases in between. Germline V CDR1 and CDR2: MDHEN, SYDVKM. The CDR3 spans 12 residues. DNA for the CDR3: TGTGCCAGCAAGGGCCTGACGGAGACCCAGTACTTC. Its translation is CASKGLTETQYF.

V is TRBV10-3 and J is TRBJ2-6; D remains unclear. Germline CDR1 ENHRY, CDR2 SYGVKD. V lost 3 bases to trimming and J lost 0 bases, with 15 bases between them. This CDR3 comprises 18 residues. The CDR3 spells CAISDPFSPFSGANVLTF. The CDR3 nucleotides are TGTGCCATCAGTGACCCCTTCAGTCCCTTCTCTGGGGCCAACGTCCTGACTTTC.

The chain recombines TRBV25-1 with TRBJ2-7, with TRBD2 matching 7 bases. V shed 1 base, J shed 4 bases, and the junction held 7 bases outside the gene matches. The CDR3 totals 15 residues. Germline assignment: CDR1 MGHDK and CDR2 SYGVNS. Here the CDR3 DNA reads TGTGCCAGCAGTGAATGGGGCGGGAGTCGGTACGAGCAGTACTTC. This gives the protein CASSEWGGSRYEQYF.

This chain connects TRBV14 to TRBJ2-3; D may match TRBD1 or TRBD2 (5 bases each). The CDR3 is made up of 16 amino acids. Germline V gene sequence: CDR1 SGHDN, CDR2 FVKESK. V was shortened by 4 bases and J by 2 bases, with 16 bases between the two germline ends. CDR3 sequence reads: CASSRRGGSYTDTQYF. The CDR3 DNA follows: TGTGCCAGCAGCCGACGTGGGGGTTCCTACACAGATACGCAGTATTTT.

The chain couples TRBV15 to TRBJ1-1, with 10 bases aligning to TRBD1. The CDR3 extends over 14 amino acids. From germline, CDR1 is LNHNV and CDR2 YYDKDF (reference sequence). Germline trimming cut 1 base from V and 6 bases from J; bases unmatched to any gene: 2. The CDR3 protein is CATSRGGQGAEAFF. The CDR3 DNA is TGTGCCACCAGCAGAGGAGGACAGGGGGCTGAAGCTTTCTTT.

This clonotype has a handful of counts. The gene calls are TRBV15 and TRBJ2-4, with 9 bases aligning to TRBD1. Matching the DNA end better, TRBJ2-7 makes the J call doubtful. The germline V gene has CDR1 LNHNV and CDR2 YYDKDF (reference sequence). This CDR3 region has 15 residues. CDR3 in amino acids: CATSNRPGTGHEQYF. CDR3 in DNA: TGTGCCACCAGCAACCGTCCCGGGACAGGGCACGAGCAGTACTTC.

Many counts were recorded for this clonotype. The rearrangement uses TRBV2 and TRBJ2-1, with D possibly matching TRBD1 (6 bases). The germline V gene has CDR1 SNHLY and CDR2 FYNNEI. The germline V and J ends were trimmed by 7 bases and 7 bases, with 14 bases remaining between them. The length of the CDR3 is 13 residues. CDR3 protein: CASTIQGGNEQFF. The CDR3, as DNA: TGTGCCAGCACCATCCAAGGGGGAAATGAGCAGTTCTTC.

The chain employs TRBV27 and TRBJ2-3; possibly TRBD1 or TRBD2 for D (5 bases each). Germline assignment: CDR1 MNHEY and CDR2 SMNVEV (reference sequence). The V and J ends lost 4 bases and 4 bases respectively, with 9 bases between them. The CDR3 contains 13 residues. CDR3 nucleotides: TGTGCCAGCAGTTACAGGCGGGCAGATACGCAGTATTTT. Amino acid sequence: CASSYRRADTQYF.

V is TRBV6-1 and J is TRBJ2-5; no firm D call. The germline gives CDR1 MNHNS, CDR2 SASEGT. The CDR3 length is 15 residues. V dropped 0 bases and J dropped 5 bases, with 13 bases sitting between them. The CDR3 sequence: CASSEAGKGVETQYF. CDR3 bases: TGTGCCAGCAGTGAAGCGGGTAAAGGTGTGGAGACCCAGTACTTC.

The V and J genes are TRBV3-1 and TRBJ2-2; D might be TRBD2 (5 bases). CDR1 and CDR2 (germline): LGHDT, YNNKEL (reference sequence). Trimming cost V 0 bases and J 6 bases, with 17 bases left between them. The CDR3 runs to 17 residues. The DNA of the CDR3 is TGTGCCAGCAGCCAAGACATCTACTCCGGGATACCCGGGGAGCTGTTTTTT. It encodes CASSQDIYSGIPGELFF.

This CDR3 reads CASSERDSLTDTQYF. The DNA for the CDR3 is TGTGCCAGCAGTGAAAGGGACAGCCTCACAGATACGCAGTATTTT. This sequence joins TRBV2 and TRBJ2-3; 7 bases line up with TRBD1. J was trimmed by 2 bases and V by 2 bases; bases with no gene match: 4. This CDR3 is built from 15 residues. Germline V gene data show CDR1 as SNHLY and CDR2 as FYNNEI.

In this sample, this clonotype turned up a few times. The chain recombines TRBV7-2 with TRBJ2-6, with D possibly TRBD1 on 5 matching bases. The germline V and J ends were trimmed by 4 bases and 4 bases, with 8 bases remaining between them. This CDR3 region has 14 residues. Germline loops: CDR1 SGHTA, CDR2 FQGNSA. The CDR3 is CASSWTSGANVLTF. The CDR3 DNA follows: TGTGCCAGCAGCTGGACATCGGGGGCCAACGTCCTGACTTTC.

CDR3 sequence (DNA): TGTGCCACCAGCGCGCAAAAGGGAGGGTATGGGGTTGTACCTAATGAAAAACTGTTTTTT. Protein: CATSAQKGGYGVVPNEKLFF. The rearrangement links TRBV15 to TRBJ1-4; D not certain. From germline, CDR1 is LNHNV and CDR2 YYDKDF (reference sequence). Trimming pared 5 bases from V and 3 bases from J, leaving 28 bases between. This CDR3 is 20 amino acids long.

The chain uses TRBV20-1 and TRBJ1-3, with D uncertain. V was cut by 0 bases and J by 7 bases, with 13 bases left in between. Looked up from germline, CDR1 is DFQATT and CDR2 is SNEGSKA (reference sequence). The CDR3 consists of 14 residues. The CDR3 region is CSARDFGMWNTIYF. The CDR3 region has the DNA TGCAGTGCTAGAGATTTTGGGATGTGGAACACCATATATTTT.